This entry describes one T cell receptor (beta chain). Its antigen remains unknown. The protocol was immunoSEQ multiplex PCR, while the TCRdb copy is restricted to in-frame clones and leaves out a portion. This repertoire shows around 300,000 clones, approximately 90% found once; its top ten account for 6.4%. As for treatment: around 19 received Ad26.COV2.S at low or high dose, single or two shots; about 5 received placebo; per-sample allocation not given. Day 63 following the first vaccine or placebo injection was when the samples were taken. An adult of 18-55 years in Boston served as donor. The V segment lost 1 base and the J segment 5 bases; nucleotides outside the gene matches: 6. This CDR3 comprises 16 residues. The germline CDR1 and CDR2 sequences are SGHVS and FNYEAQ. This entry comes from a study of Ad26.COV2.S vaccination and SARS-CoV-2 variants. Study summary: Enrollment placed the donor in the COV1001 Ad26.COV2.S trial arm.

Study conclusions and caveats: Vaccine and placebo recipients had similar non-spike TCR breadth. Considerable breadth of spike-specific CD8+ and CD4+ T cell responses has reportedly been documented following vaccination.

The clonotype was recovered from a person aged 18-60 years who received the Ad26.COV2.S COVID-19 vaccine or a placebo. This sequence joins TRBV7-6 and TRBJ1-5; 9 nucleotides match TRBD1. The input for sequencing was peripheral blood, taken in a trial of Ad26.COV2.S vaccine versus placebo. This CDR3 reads CASSLGVRDRDQPQHF. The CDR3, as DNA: TGTGCCAGCAGCTTAGGGGTTCGGGACAGGGATCAGCCCCAGCATTTT. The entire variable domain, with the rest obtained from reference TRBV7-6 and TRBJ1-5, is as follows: GAGVSQSPRYKVTKRGQDVALRCDPISGHVSLYWYRQALGQGPEFLTYFNYEAQQDKSGLPNDRFSAERPEGSISTLTIQRTEQRDSAMYRCASSLGVRDRDQPQHFGDGTRLSIL.